The clone carrying this T cell receptor beta chain was counted only a few times. A library of TCRbeta sequences, prepared with unique molecular identifiers, was generated. TCRdb reprocessed the PCR reads via MiXCR and lists one record per CDR3 protein. Among a few hundred thousand distinct CDR3 sequences listed, approximately 20% were seen once. This sample stems from a study of T-cell reconstitution after alpha-beta-depleted transplantation in children. Trimming pared 10 bases from V and 1 base from J, leaving 10 bases between. Germline V gene lookup returns CDR1 ENHRY and CDR2 SYGVKD. The CDR3 extends over 12 amino acids.

This chain links TRBV10-3 with TRBJ2-5; no definite D call. Sequenced here: PBMCs from the stem cell graft donor, sampled from the stem cell graft. The TCR sequence derives from a human donor who donated a stem cell graft to a child with acute lymphoblastic leukemia. The CDR3 is CATSLPQETQYF. CDR3 nucleotide sequence: TGTGCCACCTCGCTTCCCCAAGAGACCCAGTACTTC.